The source of this TCR beta chain is a study of cytomegalovirus exposure and HLA in healthy donors. Findings of the study overall: It is likely that the observed cluster of highly shared sequence variants was a sequencing artifact. The dataset shows that most TCR sequences were rare, while some public TCRs occurred in many donors.

Details on this clone: Antigen unknown.

Primers included in the PCR were 60 Vbeta and 13 Jbeta primers. In the source study's methods: There were about 80 million unique TCR beta chains by a later count, and 10 million to 12 million of them were shared. Sequencing was performed with immunoSEQ multiplex PCR; in TCRdb, only in-frame clones are kept and a portion is missing. The V and J calls and clone size are taken from that table; D and trimming were inferred from the DNA. The sample shows fewer than 200,000 clones, approximately 80% of them seen only once. This receptor was taken from a man aged 40-49 years in good health and CMV-seropositive. Sequences were obtained from PBMCs.

The CDR3: CASRRGSGGDNEQFF. The CDR3 region has the DNA TGTGCCAGTAGGAGGGGTAGCGGGGGGGACAATGAGCAGTTCTTC. V gene TRBV6-5 combines with J gene TRBJ2-1; 11 bases match TRBD2. V was pared by 9 bases and J by 5 bases, with 9 bases of the junction left unmatched. CDR3 length equals 15 residues. Germline V gives CDR1 MNHEY, CDR2 SVGAGI.